This TCR beta chain was sequenced in a study of T cell clonotyping in hematopoietic cell transplantation. Whole-study results and caveats: Recipient TCR diversity dropped after transplant; expanded clonotypes rose from day 30 to 180.

The CDR3 has 15 amino acids. Trimming at V came to 3 bases and at J to 2 bases, leaving 3 bases not matched to a gene. Here immunoSEQ multiplex PCR was the method, and the copy in TCRdb shows in-frame clones only, minus some. Here the sample spans about 15,000 clones, 71% being singletons. A word on this clone: Its specificity is unknown.

This sequence joins TRBV7-1 and TRBJ2-5; the match to TRBD2 covers 10 bases. TRBV7-1 belongs to the ORF category, with a function that is uncertain. The receptor was isolated from a woman aged 60-75 years in good health. Some clones in this sample may be carry-over from other donors' samples. Sequenced sample: peripheral blood mononuclear cells. The CDR3 nucleotides read TGTGCCAGCAGCTCCGAGCGGGGGGGTCAAGAGACCCAGTACTTC. Translation gives CASSSERGGQETQYF.